This T cell receptor beta chain derives from a study of Graves' ophthalmopathy and Graves' hyperthyroidism (dated by TCRdb to 2017 to 2018). Context from the whole study: Hyperthyroidism was defined as stable when no progression to ophthalmopathy occurred within 18 months of follow-up. Following sample collection, hyperthyroidism patients were given methimazole at a starting dose of 30 mg daily, and ophthalmopathy patients were given high-dose intravenous methylprednisolone. For independent validation, a separate cohort was made up of about 18 hyperthyroidism patients plus 17 patients who later progressed from hyperthyroidism to ophthalmopathy. To explore V-J signatures that distinguish ophthalmopathy from hyperthyroidism, a discovery set of more than 90 patients was enrolled, made up of 40 to 45 with ophthalmopathy and around 60 with stable hyperthyroidism. In total, some 130 blood samples were TCR-sequenced: fewer than 50 ophthalmopathy, some 72 hyperthyroidism and some 17 hyperthyroidism-to-ophthalmopathy patients. T-cell repertoires of thyroid tissue and blood were compared in 5 or 6 hyperthyroidism patients. To tell Graves' ophthalmopathy apart from Graves' hyperthyroidism, and to predict which patients would progress to ophthalmopathy, the study relied on TCR beta repertoire signatures. The paper as a whole reports these results and caveats: The 13-signature model separated ophthalmopathy from stable hyperthyroidism with roughly 89% sensitivity and approximately 81% specificity in cross-validation, and 80%/75% in the test set. Most expanded thyroid clonotypes with a frequency above 0.001 also appeared in blood, which suggests that blood repertoires may reflect the immune response in the thyroid. In validation, the model predicted ophthalmopathy progression with more than 55% sensitivity and roughly 72% specificity; some 13 predicted patients were CT-confirmed with GO in a median of around 6 months. Sample size was not statistically predetermined, and group allocation was not concealed from the investigators.

Trimming removed 0 bases from V and 13 bases from J; the gene matches leave 5 bases unexplained. From its cysteine to its phenylalanine, the CDR3 spans 14 amino acids. Just CDR3 DNA is preserved here, 42 bases in frame from base 1. Via the germline V gene, CDR1 is SGHTA and CDR2 FQGNSA. Hyperthyroidism patients were newly diagnosed, were aged 18 to 65 years, and had a disease duration under 2 months. Patients with other autoimmune diseases, uncontrolled infections, pregnancy or lactation were excluded from the study. Diagnosis was based on clinical symptoms, serum thyroxine, TRAb, thyroid ultrasound and orbital computed tomography. Trizol reagent was used to extract the total RNA, and its quality was then checked on an Agilent 2100 Bioanalyzer. Note on this clonotype: Its antigen is not yet known. Base-call qualities are not available, and no considerably larger clone is one nucleotide away.

TCR beta CDR3 regions were amplified from RNA transcripts for repertoire sequencing. HTBI primers and the Qiagen OneStep RT-PCR kit were used in a first-round RT-PCR, which was followed by a second-round multiplex PCR, size selection and purification. Libraries were sequenced on an Illumina HiSeq2000 using paired-end 100 bp reads. The authors' pipeline ran thus. Reads were processed with SOAPnuke, discarding reads with adapters, uncalled bases, mean Phred below 15, or no exact constant-primer or identifier match. High-quality paired reads were merged with COPE v1.2.5. Unique nucleotide sequences were defined as clonotypes and aligned to IMGT TRB V, D and J references using MiTCR v1.1. The analysis was limited to V-J combinations with a frequency above 0.0001, which together covered 99.2% of repertoires. For each V-J combination, a TCR clonal expansion and chaos score was defined as the ratio of F50 clonal expansion to chaos observed in the TCRdist matrix. Welch's t-statistics and random forest were used to reduce features to about a dozen V-J combinations, which were fed into a naive Bayes classifier. The similarity between thyroid and blood repertoires was quantified using the Morisita-Horn index. TCRdb ran its own pipeline on the public reads, namely fastp trimming at Q25 and MiXCR clone calling, and kept in-frame beta chains. Records with the same CDR3 protein are collapsed into one entry carrying the most frequent genes and DNA. TCRdb, not the original authors, processed these V and J calls. Counted in this sample were 1 million to 1.3 million distinct CDR3 sequences; about 40% of them appeared once. 11% of the sample comes from the top ten.

The receptor comes from an adult man with Graves' hyperthyroidism. The rearranged chain carries TRBV7-2 and TRBJ1-5, and 11 bases in between align with TRBD1. Specimen: peripheral blood or thyroid tissue (not recorded which). The CDR3 here reads CASSLAGQGGSQHF. In nucleotides, the sequence is TGTGCCAGCAGCTTAGCGGGACAGGGGGGTTCTCAGCATTTT.